This TCR beta chain was profiled in a study of shared clonotypes between healthy human individuals. Study processing details: ImmunoSEQ sequences covered only the junction and lacked quality scores; filtering therefore differed. Produced via immunoSEQ multiplex PCR; TCRdb's table is partial and in-frame only. V, J and clone size are those of that table, while D and trimming were read from the DNA. This table has around 2.1 million clones, more than 85% appearing once. In germline, CDR1 is MDHEN, CDR2 SYDVKM. The CDR3 covers 15 residues. V lost 5 bases and J 5 bases, leaving 18 bases between the germline ends. This clone has a handful of counts. Positive CCR7 selection of CD45RO-negative cells yielded the naive CD8 cells, and terminally differentiated effector memory CD45RA+ cells were excluded.

The rearrangement uses TRBV28 and TRBJ1-1; D is ambiguous. The sequence derives from a man younger than 35 in good health. Some clones in this sample may be carry-over from other donors' samples. The sequenced sample was naive CD8+ T cells from PBMCs. CDR3 sequence reads: CASSPRAWGDTEAFF. The CDR3 DNA sequence: TGTGCCAGCAGTCCCCGGGCGTGGGGTGATACTGAAGCTTTCTTT.